Listed here is a single T cell receptor beta chain. The CDR3 totals 15 residues. Trimming took 4 bases from V and 0 from J, leaving 9 bases between them. CDR1 is KGHSY, CDR2 FQNENV, per germline. Measured with immunoSEQ multiplex PCR; TCRdb has only the in-frame clones, and not every one. The sample includes 100,000 to 150,000 clones, roughly four fifths of them seen just once. This sample was taken from a study of blood T cell repertoires in COVID-19. In the study overall: PBMCs, B-cell-depleted T cells, or T cells were the source of the cDNA or gDNA that made up the material.

This receptor was identified in a human donor in a cohort sampled during active COVID-19. Sequences were obtained from peripheral blood. This rearrangement joins TRBV16 to TRBJ2-2; D is unclear. In nucleotides, the CDR3 is TGTGCCAGCAGCCCGACACCTCCGAACACCGGGGAGCTGTTTTTT. Protein product: CASSPTPPNTGELFF.